This T cell receptor (beta chain) was observed in a study of blood T cells in healthy people across ages. This clonotype was detected many times. Together with a sample-barcoded 5' primer, a J-beta primer mix was included in a second PCR lasting about 7 to 11 cycles. The yield of each sample was at least 2.5 million CDR3-containing paired-end reads. TCRdb redid the calling of the 5' RACE reads with MiXCR, one entry per CDR3 protein. There are 920,000 or so distinct CDR3 sequences in the sample; 45% occur only once, and approximately 17% lies in the top ten. The authors drew 8.5 to 10 milliliters of peripheral blood from each donor. Germline V gene sequence: CDR1 SGDLS, CDR2 YYNGEE. The CDR3 has 15 amino acids. Deletions cut 3 bases from V and 0 bases from J, with 10 bases between.

Material for sequencing was blood. The chain has TRBV9 and TRBJ2-1; D perhaps matches TRBD1 (6 bases). The clonotype originates from a woman between 55 and 75 years old in good health. In DNA form, the CDR3 reads TGTGCCAGCAGCGCCGGGACAAACTCCTACAATGAGCAGTTCTTC. This encodes CASSAGTNSYNEQFF.